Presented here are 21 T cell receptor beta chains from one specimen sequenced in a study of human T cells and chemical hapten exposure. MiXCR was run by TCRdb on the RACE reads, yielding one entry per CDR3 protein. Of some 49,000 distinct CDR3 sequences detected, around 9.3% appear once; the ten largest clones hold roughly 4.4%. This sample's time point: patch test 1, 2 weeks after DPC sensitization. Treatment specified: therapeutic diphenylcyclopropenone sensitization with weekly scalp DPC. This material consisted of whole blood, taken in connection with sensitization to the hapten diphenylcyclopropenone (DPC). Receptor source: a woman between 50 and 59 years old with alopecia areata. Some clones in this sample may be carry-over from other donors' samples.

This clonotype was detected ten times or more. The CDR3 nucleotides are TGTGCCAGCAGTTTAGGGAGTCCGACCTACAATGAGCAGTTCTTC. This encodes CASSLGSPTYNEQFF. V gene TRBV12-3 or TRBV12-4 combines with J gene TRBJ2-1; D gene ambiguous. The ends were cut back, 1 base at V and 2 bases at J, with 9 bases in the middle. The CDR3 runs to 15 residues.

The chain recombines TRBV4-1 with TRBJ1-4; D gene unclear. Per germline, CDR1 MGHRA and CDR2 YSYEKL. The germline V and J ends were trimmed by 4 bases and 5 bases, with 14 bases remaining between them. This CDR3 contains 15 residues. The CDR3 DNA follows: TGCGCCAGCAGCCCAAGCGAACGTCTAAATGAAAAACTGTTTTTT. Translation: CASSPSERLNEKLFF.

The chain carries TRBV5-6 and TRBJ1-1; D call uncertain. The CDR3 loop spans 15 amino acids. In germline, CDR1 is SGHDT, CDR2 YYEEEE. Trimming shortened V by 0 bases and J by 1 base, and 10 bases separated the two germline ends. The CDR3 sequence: CASSLEFWRNTEAFF. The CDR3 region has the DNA TGTGCCAGCAGCTTGGAATTTTGGCGGAACACTGAAGCTTTCTTT.

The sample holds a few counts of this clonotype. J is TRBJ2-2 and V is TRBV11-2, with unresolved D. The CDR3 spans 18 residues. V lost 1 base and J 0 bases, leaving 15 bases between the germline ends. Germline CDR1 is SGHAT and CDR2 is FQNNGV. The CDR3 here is CASSLVLRQHSNTGELFF. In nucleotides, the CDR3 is TGTGCCAGCAGCTTAGTTCTTCGGCAACACTCGAACACCGGGGAGCTGTTTTTT.

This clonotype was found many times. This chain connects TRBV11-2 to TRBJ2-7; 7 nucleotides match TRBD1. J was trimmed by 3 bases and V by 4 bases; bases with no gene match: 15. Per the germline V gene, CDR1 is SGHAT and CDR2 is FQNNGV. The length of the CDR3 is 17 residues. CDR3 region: CASSSRRGQLQVYEQYF. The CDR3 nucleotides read TGTGCCAGCAGCTCTAGACGGGGACAGCTGCAAGTCTACGAGCAGTACTTC.

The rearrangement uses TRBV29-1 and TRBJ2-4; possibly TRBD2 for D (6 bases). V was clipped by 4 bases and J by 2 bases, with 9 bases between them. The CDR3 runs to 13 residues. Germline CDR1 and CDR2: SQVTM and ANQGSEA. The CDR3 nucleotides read TGCAGCGTTGGCACTAGCCCCAAAAACATTCAGTACTTC. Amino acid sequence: CSVGTSPKNIQYF.

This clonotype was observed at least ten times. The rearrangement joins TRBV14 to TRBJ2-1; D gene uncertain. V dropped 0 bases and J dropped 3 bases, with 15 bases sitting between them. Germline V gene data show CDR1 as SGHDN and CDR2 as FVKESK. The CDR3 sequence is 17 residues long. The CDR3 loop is CASSQDLFAAVYNEQFF. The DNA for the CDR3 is TGTGCCAGCAGCCAAGATTTATTCGCGGCGGTCTACAATGAGCAGTTCTTC. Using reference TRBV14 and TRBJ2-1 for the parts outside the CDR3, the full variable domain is EAGVTQFPSHSVIEKGQTVTLRCDPISGHDNLYWYRRVMGKEIKFLLHFVKESKQDESGMPNNRFLAERTGGTYSTLKVQPAELEDSGVYFCASSQDLFAAVYNEQFFGPGTRLTVL.

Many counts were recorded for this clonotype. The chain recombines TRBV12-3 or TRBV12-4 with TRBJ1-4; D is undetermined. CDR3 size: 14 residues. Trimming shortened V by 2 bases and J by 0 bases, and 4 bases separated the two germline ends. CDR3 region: CASSLFATNEKLFF. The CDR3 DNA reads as TGTGCCAGCAGTTTATTTGCAACTAATGAAAAACTGTTTTTT.

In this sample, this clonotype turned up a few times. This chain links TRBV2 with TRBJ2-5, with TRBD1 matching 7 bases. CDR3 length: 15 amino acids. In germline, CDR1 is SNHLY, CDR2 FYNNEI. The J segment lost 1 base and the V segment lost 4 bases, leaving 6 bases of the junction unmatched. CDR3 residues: CASSVQGKLQETQYF. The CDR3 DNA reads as TGTGCCAGCAGTGTACAGGGGAAACTCCAAGAGACCCAGTACTTC.

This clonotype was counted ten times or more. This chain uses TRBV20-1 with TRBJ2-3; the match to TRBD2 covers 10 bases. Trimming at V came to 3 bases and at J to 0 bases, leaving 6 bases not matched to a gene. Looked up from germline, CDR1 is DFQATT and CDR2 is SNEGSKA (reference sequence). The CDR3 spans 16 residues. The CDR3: CSASSGLARSTDTQYF. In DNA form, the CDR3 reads TGCAGTGCTAGTTCGGGACTAGCGAGAAGCACAGATACGCAGTATTTT.

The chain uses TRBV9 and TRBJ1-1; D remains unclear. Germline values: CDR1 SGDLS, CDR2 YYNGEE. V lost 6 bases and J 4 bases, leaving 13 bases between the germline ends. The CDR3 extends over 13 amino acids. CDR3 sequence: CASTLGLGTEAFF. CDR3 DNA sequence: TGTGCCAGCACCCTAGGTTTAGGCACTGAAGCTTTCTTT.

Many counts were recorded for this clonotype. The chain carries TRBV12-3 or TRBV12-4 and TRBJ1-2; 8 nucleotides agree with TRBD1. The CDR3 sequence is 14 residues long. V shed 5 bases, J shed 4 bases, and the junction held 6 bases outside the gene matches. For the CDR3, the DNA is TGTGCCAGCAGTAAAATGCAGGGGGCCTATGGCTACACCTTC. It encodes CASSKMQGAYGYTF.

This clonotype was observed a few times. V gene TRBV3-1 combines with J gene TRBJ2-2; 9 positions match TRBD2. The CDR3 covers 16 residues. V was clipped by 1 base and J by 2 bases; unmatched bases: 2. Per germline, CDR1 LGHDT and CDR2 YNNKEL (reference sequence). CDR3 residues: CASSQALAGNTGELFF. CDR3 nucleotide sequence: TGTGCCAGCAGCCAAGCACTAGCGGGTAACACCGGGGAGCTGTTTTTT.

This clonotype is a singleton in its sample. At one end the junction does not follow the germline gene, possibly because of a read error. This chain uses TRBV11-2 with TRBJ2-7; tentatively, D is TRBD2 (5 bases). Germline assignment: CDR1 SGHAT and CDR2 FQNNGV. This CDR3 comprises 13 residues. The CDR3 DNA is TGTACCAGCAGCTTTTCCCTGGGGAGCGAGCAGTACTTC. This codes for CTSSFSLGSEQYF.

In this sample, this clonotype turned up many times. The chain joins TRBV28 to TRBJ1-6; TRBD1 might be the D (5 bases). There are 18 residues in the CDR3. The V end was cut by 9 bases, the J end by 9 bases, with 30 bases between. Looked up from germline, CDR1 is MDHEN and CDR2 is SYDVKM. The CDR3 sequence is CASTGVGAEYLLISPLHF. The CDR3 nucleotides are TGTGCCAGTACCGGGGTCGGGGCCGAATACCTCCTGATTTCACCCCTCCACTTT.

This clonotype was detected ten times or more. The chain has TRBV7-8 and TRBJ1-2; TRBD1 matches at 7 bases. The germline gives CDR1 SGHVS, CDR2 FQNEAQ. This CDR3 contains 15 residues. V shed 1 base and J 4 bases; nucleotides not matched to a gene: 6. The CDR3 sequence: CASSLDDRALYGYTF. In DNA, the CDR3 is TGTGCCAGCAGCTTAGATGACAGGGCCCTCTATGGCTACACCTTC.

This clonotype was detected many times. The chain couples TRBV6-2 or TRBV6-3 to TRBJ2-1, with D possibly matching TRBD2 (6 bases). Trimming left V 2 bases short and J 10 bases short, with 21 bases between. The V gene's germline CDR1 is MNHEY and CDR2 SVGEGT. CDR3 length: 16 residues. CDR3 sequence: CASSYNGGKPAWEQFF. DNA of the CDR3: TGTGCCAGCAGTTACAACGGCGGGAAGCCAGCCTGGGAGCAGTTCTTC.

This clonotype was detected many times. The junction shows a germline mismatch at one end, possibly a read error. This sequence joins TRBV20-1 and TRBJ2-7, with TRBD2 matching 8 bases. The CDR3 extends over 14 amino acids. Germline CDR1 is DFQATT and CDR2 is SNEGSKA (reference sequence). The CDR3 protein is CSAGEAGAGAEQYF. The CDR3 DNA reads TGCAGTGCTGGAGAAGCGGGGGCGGGAGCCGAGCAGTACTTC.

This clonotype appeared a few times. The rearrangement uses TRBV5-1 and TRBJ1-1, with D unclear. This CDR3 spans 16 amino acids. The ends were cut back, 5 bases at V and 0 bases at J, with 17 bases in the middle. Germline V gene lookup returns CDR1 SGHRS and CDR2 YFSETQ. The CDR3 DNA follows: TGCGCCAGCAGACATTGGACGGTAAATATGAACACTGAAGCTTTCTTT. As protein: CASRHWTVNMNTEAFF.

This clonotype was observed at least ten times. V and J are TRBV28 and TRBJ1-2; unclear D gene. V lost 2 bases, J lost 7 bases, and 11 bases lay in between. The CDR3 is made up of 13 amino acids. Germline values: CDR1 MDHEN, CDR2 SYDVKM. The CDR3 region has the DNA TGTGCCAGCAGTTTAGGAAGGGTAATTGGCTACACCTTC. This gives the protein CASSLGRVIGYTF.

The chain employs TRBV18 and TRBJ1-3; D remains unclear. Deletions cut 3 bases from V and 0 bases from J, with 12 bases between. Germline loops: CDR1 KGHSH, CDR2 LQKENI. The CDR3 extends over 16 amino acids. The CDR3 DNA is TGTGCCAGCTCACCGTCGTTACAGAACTCTGGAAACACCATATATTTT. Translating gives CASSPSLQNSGNTIYF.